This T cell receptor beta chain was sequenced in a study of response to subunit inactivated influenza vaccine. TCRdb re-analysed the RT-PCR reads in MiXCR, keeping a single row per CDR3 protein. The table has about 190,000 distinct CDR3 sequences, about an eighth seen once. This clonotype has only a few counts. The antigen remains unidentified. Study-wide results and limits: Authors suggested that a seasonal influenza vaccination recruits few new T cells each time.

This CDR3 comprises 16 residues. With V trimmed by 3 bases and J by 1 base, 7 bases remained unmatched. The germline CDR1 and CDR2 sequences are LNHNV and YYDKDF (reference sequence). The sequence was collected from a man in his fifties or sixties who received an inactivated influenza vaccine. This specimen was CD8+ T cells sorted from PBMCs, taken more than 4 days after vaccination. The chain recombines TRBV15 with TRBJ2-3, with 7 bases aligning to TRBD2. CDR3 loop: CATSRSGVPGTDTQYF. Here the CDR3 DNA reads TGTGCCACCAGCAGGAGCGGGGTCCCCGGCACAGATACGCAGTATTTT.